This T cell receptor beta chain is from a study of response to subunit inactivated influenza vaccine. TCRdb independently ran MiXCR on the RT-PCR reads; one entry per CDR3 protein. This table has hundreds of thousands of distinct CDR3 sequences, approximately 13% appearing once. Between the trimmed V and J ends, which lost 2 bases and 7 bases, there was a span of 15 bases. The V gene's germline CDR1 is SEHNR and CDR2 FQNEAQ (reference sequence). The CDR3 is 15 amino acids. This clonotype showed up many times. Its target is unknown. Whole-study findings and limits: Authors suggested that a seasonal influenza vaccination recruits few new T cells each time.

The chain uses TRBV7-9 and TRBJ1-5, with D perhaps TRBD1 (6 bases). Material: PBMCs from blood, obtained 40 to 50 days after vaccination. This clonotype was sampled from a man aged 45-65 years who received an inactivated influenza vaccine. CDR3 amino acids: CASSLNREGGQPQHF. In DNA, the CDR3 is TGTGCCAGCAGCTTAAACAGGGAGGGTGGCCAGCCCCAGCATTTT.